This T cell receptor beta chain was obtained from a study of blood T cell repertoires in COVID-19. As for the study in general: Nucleic acid was either cDNA or gDNA, and it came from T cells, B-cell-depleted T cells, or PBMCs.

This clone was observed many times. Assay: immunoSEQ multiplex PCR; the TCRdb copy retains only in-frame clones and omits some. The sample gives tens of thousands of clones, roughly 74% of which show up once; under 30% is in the top ten. What was sequenced was peripheral blood. The receptor comes from a woman of 80 years or more with acute or convalescent COVID-19.

Written as DNA, the CDR3 is TGTGCCAGCAGCCACCTAGCGGGAGGGCGGGATACGCAGTATTTT. Translation gives CASSHLAGGRDTQYF. The chain links TRBV6-2 or TRBV6-3 to TRBJ2-3, with 12 nucleotides matching TRBD2. The CDR3 runs 15 residues. Germline CDR1 reads MNHEY; CDR2 reads SVGEGT. Trimming at V came to 6 bases and at J to 6 bases, leaving 7 bases not matched to a gene.